One and the same sample provided the 3 T cell receptor beta chains below, sequenced in a study of T-cell reconstitution after alpha-beta-depleted transplantation in children. Unique molecular identifiers were built into the TCRbeta library. TCRdb redid the calling of the PCR reads with MiXCR, one entry per CDR3 protein. The sample lists some 500,000 distinct CDR3 sequences, about 17% seen once, with around 3.3% in the top ten. Source: PBMCs from the stem cell graft donor, taken from the stem cell graft. Receptors were obtained from a human donor who donated a stem cell graft to a child with acute lymphoblastic leukemia.

The V and J genes are TRBV14 and TRBJ2-7; 12 bases are a match to TRBD2. This CDR3 is built from 15 residues. In germline, CDR1 is SGHDN, CDR2 FVKESK. V gave up 5 bases and J gave up 5 bases; unmatched junction bases: 7. The CDR3 spells CASSLRLAGVHEQYF. Here the CDR3 DNA reads TGTGCCAGCAGCTTACGACTAGCGGGAGTCCACGAGCAGTACTTC. The whole variable domain, filled in from reference TRBV14 and TRBJ2-7, reads EAGVTQFPSHSVIEKGQTVTLRCDPISGHDNLYWYRRVMGKEIKFLLHFVKESKQDESGMPNNRFLAERTGGTYSTLKVQPAELEDSGVYFCASSLRLAGVHEQYFGPGTRLTVT.

This clonotype has just a few counts. CDR3 in amino acids: CSVPGTSAYNEQFF. The DNA of the CDR3 is TGCAGCGTACCCGGGACTAGCGCCTACAATGAGCAGTTCTTC. The rearrangement uses TRBV29-1 and TRBJ2-1; the match to TRBD2 covers 10 bases. CDR1 is SQVTM and CDR2 is ANQGSEA in the germline V gene. With V trimmed by 6 bases and J by 2 bases, 4 bases remained unmatched. The CDR3 covers 14 residues.

V usage is TRBV12-3 or TRBV12-4 and J usage is TRBJ2-1, with D possibly matching TRBD2 (6 bases). V was shortened by 3 bases and J by 4 bases, with 16 bases between the two germline ends. CDR3 length: 16 residues. The CDR3: CASSFFRGRLYNEQFF. The CDR3 bases are TGTGCCAGCAGTTTTTTTCGGGGGAGACTATACAATGAGCAGTTCTTC.